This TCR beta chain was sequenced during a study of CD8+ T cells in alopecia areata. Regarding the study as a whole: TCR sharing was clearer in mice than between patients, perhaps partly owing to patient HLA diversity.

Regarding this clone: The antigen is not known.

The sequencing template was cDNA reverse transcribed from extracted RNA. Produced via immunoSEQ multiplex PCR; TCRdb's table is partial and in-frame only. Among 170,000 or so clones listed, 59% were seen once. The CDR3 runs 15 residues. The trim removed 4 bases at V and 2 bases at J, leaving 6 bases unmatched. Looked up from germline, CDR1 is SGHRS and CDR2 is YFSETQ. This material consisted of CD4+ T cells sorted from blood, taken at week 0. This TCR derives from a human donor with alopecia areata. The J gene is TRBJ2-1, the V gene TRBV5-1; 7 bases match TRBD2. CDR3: CASSGGLVAYNEQFF. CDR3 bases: TGCGCCAGCAGCGGAGGACTAGTTGCCTACAATGAGCAGTTCTTC.